Below are 17 T cell receptor beta chains sequenced from a single sample in a study of blood T cell repertoires in COVID-19. Profiled with immunoSEQ multiplex PCR; TCRdb holds only in-frame clones, not every one. Of 65,000 to 80,000 clones listed, over 75% are singletons. Specimen: peripheral blood. The receptors originated from a man between 65 and 85 years old with active or convalescent COVID-19.

V gene TRBV29-1 combines with J gene TRBJ2-3, with D possibly being TRBD2 (5 bases). CDR3 length: 12 residues. Germline V gene sequence: CDR1 SQVTM, CDR2 ANQGSEA. CDR3 DNA sequence: TGCGGTCAGCGGACTAGCACAGATACGCAGTATTTT. Translated, it gives CGQRTSTDTQYF.

V gene TRBV11-3 combines with J gene TRBJ2-3, with D tentatively TRBD1 (5 bases). CDR3 size: 13 residues. CDR1 and CDR2 from the germline V gene are SGHNT and YENEEA. V shed 4 bases and J shed 2 bases, with 7 bases lying between them. CDR3 sequence: CASSSGPTDTQYF. CDR3 in DNA: TGTGCCAGCAGCTCAGGGCCCACAGATACGCAGTATTTT.

The rearrangement joins TRBV5-1 to TRBJ2-3; 11 positions match TRBD2. Germline loops: CDR1 SGHRS, CDR2 YFSETQ. CDR3 length: 16 amino acids. The trim removed 2 bases at V and 2 bases at J, leaving 4 bases unmatched. The CDR3 here is CASSFGTSGDTDTQYF. CDR3 coding DNA: TGCGCCAGCAGCTTCGGGACTAGCGGTGACACAGATACGCAGTATTTT.

The CDR3 coding sequence is TGTGCCAGCAGCTTGACAGGGACGAACACTGAAGCTTTCTTT. Translated: CASSLTGTNTEAFF. J is TRBJ1-1 and V is TRBV11-2; the match to TRBD1 covers 7 bases. Germline V gene data show CDR1 as SGHAT and CDR2 as FQNNGV. The CDR3 runs to 14 residues. V trimming: 3 bases; J trimming: 1 base; junction bases outside the gene matches: 2. The full variable domain, completed using reference TRBV11-2 and TRBJ1-1, is EAGVAQSPRYKIIEKRQSVAFWCNPISGHATLYWYQQILGQGPKLLIQFQNNGVVDDSQLPKDRFSAERLKGVDSTLKIQPAKLEDSAVYLCASSLTGTNTEAFFGQGTRLTVV.

V gene TRBV12-3 or TRBV12-4 combines with J gene TRBJ2-7; TRBD1 aligns across 7 bases. V lost 4 bases to trimming and J lost 6 bases; unmatched junction nucleotides: 3. CDR3 length equals 12 residues. CDR3 loop: CASSWYRGEQYF. The CDR3, as DNA: TGTGCCAGCAGTTGGTACAGGGGCGAGCAGTACTTC.

The chain combines TRBV6-6 with TRBJ1-2; 7 nucleotides agree with TRBD1. Germline CDR1 is MNHNY and CDR2 is SVGAGI (reference sequence). This CDR3 is built from 14 residues. V dropped 6 bases and J dropped 12; count of bases not matched to a gene: 16. CDR3 sequence (DNA): TGTGCCAGCAGGCGCTCCCCGGGGACAGATAAAGACACCTTC. Protein sequence: CASRRSPGTDKDTF.

The chain has TRBV20-1 and TRBJ2-3, with D unresolved. Trimming took 0 bases from V and 9 from J, leaving 7 bases between them. Per the germline V gene, CDR1 is DFQATT and CDR2 is SNEGSKA (reference sequence). CDR3 length equals 11 residues. This CDR3 is CSAREGPTQYF. The CDR3 nucleotides are TGCAGTGCTAGAGAGGGCCCGACGCAGTATTTT.

This clone was seen once. This chain joins TRBV7-4 and TRBJ2-5; 7 nucleotides line up with TRBD1. The CDR3 has 16 residues. The trim removed 4 bases at V and 9 bases at J, leaving 17 bases unmatched. Germline lookup yields CDR1 SGHVT and CDR2 SQSDAQ. CDR3 bases: TGTGCCAGCAGCTCGCCGGACAGGAGACGTATGGCGGCCCAGTACTTC. It yields the protein CASSSPDRRRMAAQYF.

A single count supports this clone. The chain recombines TRBV12-3 or TRBV12-4 with TRBJ1-1; 7 bases are a match to TRBD1. V gave up 3 bases and J gave up 5 bases; unmatched junction bases: 3. This CDR3 is 13 amino acids long. This CDR3 is CASSLGGQTEAFF. CDR3 DNA: TGTGCCAGCAGTTTGGGGGGACAGACTGAAGCTTTCTTT.

The chain employs TRBV7-9 and TRBJ1-5; D uncertain. This CDR3 has 13 amino acids. Germline CDR1 and CDR2: SEHNR and FQNEAQ (reference sequence). The V end lost 2 bases, the J end lost 8 bases, and 10 bases lay between the germline ends. CDR3 amino acids: CASSLSPSKPQHF. The CDR3 bases are TGTGCCAGCAGCTTAAGCCCCTCAAAGCCCCAGCATTTT.

The chain uses TRBV28 and TRBJ1-2; TRBD1 aligns across 7 bases. The V gene end was trimmed by 2 bases and the J gene end by 4 bases; junction bases not matched to a gene: 4. The length of the CDR3 is 14 residues. CDR1 is MDHEN, CDR2 SYDVKM, per germline. The CDR3 nucleotides read TGTGCCAGCAGTTTAATGACAGGGACCTATGGCTACACCTTC. Translation: CASSLMTGTYGYTF.

The V gene is TRBV5-4, the J gene TRBJ1-6, with 10 bases that match TRBD1. There are 14 residues in the CDR3. Germline V lookup: CDR1 SGHNT, CDR2 YYREEE (reference sequence). The ends lost 4 bases at V and 13 bases at J; junction bases unmatched: 8. CDR3 sequence (DNA): TGTGCCAGCAGCCCGGGACAGGGGCGCGGTCCCCTCCACTTT. This codes for CASSPGQGRGPLHF.

CDR3 protein: CATSRDKFGQPQHF. The CDR3 DNA is TGTGCCACCAGCAGAGATAAGTTCGGTCAGCCCCAGCATTTT. This chain joins TRBV15 and TRBJ1-5, with D uncertain. V was pared by 0 bases and J by 6 bases, with 9 bases between. The CDR3 spans 14 residues. Germline V gives CDR1 LNHNV, CDR2 YYDKDF (reference sequence).

V and J are TRBV5-1 and TRBJ2-3, with 7 bases matching TRBD1. V gave up 8 bases and J gave up 8 bases; unmatched junction bases: 14. Germline V gene data show CDR1 as SGHRS and CDR2 as YFSETQ. CDR3 length: 14 amino acids. CDR3 nucleotides: TGCGCCAGTCGGTTTGGACAGGCTGAGGGTACGCAGTATTTT. As protein: CASRFGQAEGTQYF.

V gene TRBV7-8 combines with J gene TRBJ1-1; D might be TRBD1 (5 bases). V dropped 5 bases and J dropped 10 bases, with 14 bases sitting between them. The CDR3 spans 12 residues. In germline, CDR1 is SGHVS, CDR2 FQNEAQ. The CDR3 DNA reads TGTGCCAGCAGCCGAGGGGTAGGAGGAGCTTTCTTT. It codes for CASSRGVGGAFF.

The chain carries TRBV11-2 and TRBJ2-1; 10 nucleotides line up with TRBD1. There are 14 residues in the CDR3. Unmatched junction bases numbered 6, after V lost 6 bases and J lost 7 bases. CDR1 and CDR2 from the germline V gene are SGHAT and FQNNGV. This CDR3 is CASSRQGAWNEQFF. In DNA, the CDR3 is TGTGCCAGCAGTCGACAGGGGGCTTGGAATGAGCAGTTCTTC. Together with reference TRBV11-2 and TRBJ2-1, the CDR3 gives the full variable domain: EAGVAQSPRYKIIEKRQSVAFWCNPISGHATLYWYQQILGQGPKLLIQFQNNGVVDDSQLPKDRFSAERLKGVDSTLKIQPAKLEDSAVYLCASSRQGAWNEQFFGPGTRLTVL.

The rearrangement links TRBV5-6 to TRBJ1-1; maybe TRBD1 (6 bases). V was cut by 2 bases and J by 0 bases, with 17 bases left in between. The CDR3 totals 17 residues. The germline V gene has CDR1 SGHDT and CDR2 YYEEEE. The CDR3 protein is CASSLRQVALMNTEAFF. The CDR3 nucleotides read TGTGCCAGCAGCTTACGACAGGTGGCCTTGATGAACACTGAAGCTTTCTTT.